The 8 T cell receptor beta chains below all came from one sample that was sequenced in a study of T-cell reconstitution after alpha-beta-depleted transplantation in children. Unique molecular identifiers were incorporated during preparation of the TCRbeta library. TCRdb called the PCR reads again in MiXCR, with one record for every CDR3 protein. The sample yields about 98,000 distinct CDR3 sequences, around 6.1% seen once. Source: PBMCs, mostly from graft donor cells, taken 60 days after TCRalphabeta/CD19-depleted stem cell transplant. The receptors shown here come from a female patient aged 2 to 10 who had a stem cell transplant for Fanconi anemia, so the T cells may come from the graft donor.

This clonotype has at least ten counts. The chain is built from TRBV10-3 and TRBJ2-5, with D possibly TRBD1 on 6 matching bases. The CDR3 has 15 amino acids. V shed 4 bases and J shed 7 bases, with 19 bases lying between them. The germline V gene has CDR1 ENHRY and CDR2 SYGVKD. CDR3 protein: CAISGGHVGAVTQYF. For the CDR3, the DNA is TGTGCCATCAGTGGCGGACACGTGGGGGCGGTGACCCAGTACTTC.

This clonotype was observed many times. CDR3 sequence (DNA): TGTGCCAGCAGCGTCGGGACACTCCCACTCCTGTTTTTT. This sequence encodes CASSVGTLPLLFF. The chain recombines TRBV7-8 with TRBJ1-4; weak D call: TRBD1 (6 bases). Trimming removed 5 bases at V and 14 bases at J, with 18 bases between. Looked up from germline, CDR1 is SGHVS and CDR2 is FQNEAQ. The CDR3 covers 13 residues.

Ten or more counts support this clonotype. This chain joins TRBV7-9 and TRBJ2-7, with TRBD2 matching over 12 bases. The CDR3 is 16 amino acids. Germline values: CDR1 SEHNR, CDR2 FQNEAQ (reference sequence). V was pared by 5 bases and J by 7 bases, with 12 bases of the junction left unmatched. The CDR3 DNA is TGTGCCAGCAGCCTAAGACTAGCGGGAGAGATTGGAGAGCAGTACTTC. Translating it yields CASSLRLAGEIGEQYF.

This clonotype was seen more than once but under ten times. The V call is TRBV18, the J call TRBJ2-1; D is undetermined. This CDR3 spans 15 amino acids. Germline V lookup: CDR1 KGHSH, CDR2 LQKENI. The V and J ends lost 5 bases and 4 bases respectively, with 15 bases between them. As DNA, the CDR3 is TGTGCCAGCTCATACGGTATAGGGCGTTACAATGAGCAGTTCTTC. The encoded protein is CASSYGIGRYNEQFF. Variable domain in full (rest from reference TRBV18 and TRBJ2-1): NAGVMQNPRHLVRRRGQEARLRCSPMKGHSHVYWYRQLPEEGLKFMVYLQKENIIDESGMPKERFSAEFPKEGPSILRIQQVVRGDSAAYFCASSYGIGRYNEQFFGPGTRLTVL.

This clonotype was recorded many times. V and J are TRBV6-2 or TRBV6-3 and TRBJ2-2; D is unclear. This CDR3 spans 13 amino acids. Germline CDR1 and CDR2: MNHEY and SVGEGT. V was shortened by 0 bases and J by 5 bases, with 4 bases between the two germline ends. CDR3 amino acids: CASSYSRTGELFF. In DNA, the CDR3 is TGTGCCAGCAGTTACTCGAGGACCGGGGAGCTGTTTTTT.

This clonotype was counted ten times or more. The chain combines TRBV6-5 with TRBJ2-1, with 7 nucleotides matching TRBD1. V lost 7 bases and J lost 4; bases outside the gene matches: 10. The length of the CDR3 is 15 residues. CDR1 MNHEY and CDR2 SVGAGI come from the germline V gene. CDR3 sequence reads: CASTPTGNQYNEQFF. The CDR3 DNA reads TGTGCCAGCACCCCGACAGGGAACCAATACAATGAGCAGTTCTTC.

The table lists this clonotype with many counts. The V gene is TRBV25-1, the J gene TRBJ2-1; 7 positions match TRBD2. Germline loops: CDR1 MGHDK, CDR2 SYGVNS. The V segment lost 6 bases and the J segment 4 bases; nucleotides outside the gene matches: 3. This CDR3 region has 13 residues. CDR3: CASSQAGYNEQFF. DNA for the CDR3: TGTGCCAGCAGCCAAGCGGGATACAATGAGCAGTTCTTC.

CDR3 region: CSALGVNTGELFF. In nucleotides, the CDR3 is TGCAGTGCGTTGGGTGTGAACACCGGGGAGCTGTTTTTT. This rearrangement joins TRBV20-1 to TRBJ2-2; no reliable D call. V dropped 6 bases and J dropped 1 base, with 9 bases sitting between them. The CDR3 spans 13 residues. Germline V gene sequence: CDR1 DFQATT, CDR2 SNEGSKA (reference sequence).